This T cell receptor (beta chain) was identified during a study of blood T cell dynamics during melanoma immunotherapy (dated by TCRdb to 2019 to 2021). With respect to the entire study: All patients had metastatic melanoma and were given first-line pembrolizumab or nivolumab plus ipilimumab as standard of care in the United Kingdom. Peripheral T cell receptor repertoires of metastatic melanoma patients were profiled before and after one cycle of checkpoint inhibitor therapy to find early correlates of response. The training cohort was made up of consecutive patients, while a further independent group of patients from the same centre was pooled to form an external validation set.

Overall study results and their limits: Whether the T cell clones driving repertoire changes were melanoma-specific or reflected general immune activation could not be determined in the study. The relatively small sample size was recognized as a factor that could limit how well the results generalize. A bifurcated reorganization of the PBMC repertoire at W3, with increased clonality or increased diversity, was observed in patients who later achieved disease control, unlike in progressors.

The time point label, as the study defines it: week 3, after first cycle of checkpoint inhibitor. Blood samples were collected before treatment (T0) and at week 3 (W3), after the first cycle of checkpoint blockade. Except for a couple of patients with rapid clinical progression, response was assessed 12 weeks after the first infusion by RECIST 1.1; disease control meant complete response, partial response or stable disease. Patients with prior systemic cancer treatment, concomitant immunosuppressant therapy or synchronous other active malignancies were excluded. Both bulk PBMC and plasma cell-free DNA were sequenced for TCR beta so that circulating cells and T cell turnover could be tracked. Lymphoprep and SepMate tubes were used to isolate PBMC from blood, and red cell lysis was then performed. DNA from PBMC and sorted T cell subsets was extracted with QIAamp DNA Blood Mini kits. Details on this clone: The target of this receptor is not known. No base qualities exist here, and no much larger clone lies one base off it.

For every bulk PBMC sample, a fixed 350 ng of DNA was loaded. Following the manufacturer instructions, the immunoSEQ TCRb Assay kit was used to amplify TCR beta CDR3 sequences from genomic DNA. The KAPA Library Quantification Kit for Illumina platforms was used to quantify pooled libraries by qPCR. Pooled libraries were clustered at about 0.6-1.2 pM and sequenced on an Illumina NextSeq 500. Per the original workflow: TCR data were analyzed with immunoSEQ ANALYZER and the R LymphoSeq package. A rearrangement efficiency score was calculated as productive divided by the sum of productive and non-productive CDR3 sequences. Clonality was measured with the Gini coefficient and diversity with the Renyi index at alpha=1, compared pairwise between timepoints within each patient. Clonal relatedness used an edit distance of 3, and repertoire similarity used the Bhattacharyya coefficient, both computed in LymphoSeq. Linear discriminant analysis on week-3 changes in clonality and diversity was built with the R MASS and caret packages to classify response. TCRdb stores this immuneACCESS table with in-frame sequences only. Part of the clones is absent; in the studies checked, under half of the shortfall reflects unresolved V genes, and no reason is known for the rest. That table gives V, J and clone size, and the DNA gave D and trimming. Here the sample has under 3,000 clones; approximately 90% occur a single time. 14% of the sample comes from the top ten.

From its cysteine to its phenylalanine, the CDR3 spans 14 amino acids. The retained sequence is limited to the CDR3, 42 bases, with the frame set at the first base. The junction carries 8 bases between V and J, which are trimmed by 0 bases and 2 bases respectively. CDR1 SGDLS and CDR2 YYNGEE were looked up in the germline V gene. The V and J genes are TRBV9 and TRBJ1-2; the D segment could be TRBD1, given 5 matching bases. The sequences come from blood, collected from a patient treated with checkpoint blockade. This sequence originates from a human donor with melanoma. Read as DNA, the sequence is TGTGCCAGCAGCGTAGCATACAGGAACTATGGCTACACCTTC. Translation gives CASSVAYRNYGYTF.